At least ten counts were recorded for the clone carrying this T cell receptor beta chain. As yet, its antigen is unknown. This specimen belongs to a study of regulatory T cells in long-lasting Graves disease. Study results and caveats: Preferential use of TRBV28, TRBJ1-2 and TRBJ2-5 was seen in persistent disease.

After removal of 4 bases from V and 3 bases from J, the junction contained 9 bases not matched to a gene. Germline assignment: CDR1 SGHDT and CDR2 YYEEEE. The CDR3 spans 15 residues. Library construction for TCR beta used iRepertoire HTBI primers and Arm-PCR of CDR3 regions. Source study methods: Taken together, the samples had fewer than 70 TRBV and more than 11 TRBJ segments identified. TCRdb reanalysed the multiplex PCR reads using MiXCR and keeps one entry per CDR3 protein. It is TCRdb's table, rather than the study itself, that gives the V and J calls and clone size. Among around 500,000 distinct CDR3 sequences, around 21% were seen once, and the ten largest hold about 8.3%. Time point specified: persistent/refractory GD, antithyroid drugs over 5 years with positive TRAb. Preparation of the TCR library used RNA extracted from PBMCs.

The clonotype originates from a female donor with Graves disease. This specimen was peripheral blood mononuclear cells (PBMCs), taken when the disease was refractory, from a patient treated with antithyroid drugs. The rearrangement uses TRBV5-6 and TRBJ2-5, with TRBD2 matching over 7 bases. As DNA, the CDR3 is TGTGCCAGCAGCACCACGGGGCTAGCGGAAGAGACCCAGTACTTC. Encoded protein: CASSTTGLAEETQYF.